These 5 T cell receptor beta chains were sequenced from one sample in a study of brain T cells in children with intractable seizures. Some clones are missing from TCRdb's copy, which holds only in-frame ones; the method was immunoSEQ multiplex PCR. The profile shows around 340,000 clones, about 93% of them singletons. Time point of the sample: blood from clinic visit 5 months post-surgery; TSC patient then seizure free. Specimen: peripheral blood, collected 5 to 6 months after surgery. Every receptor here comes from a boy younger than two with tuberous sclerosis and intractable seizures.

The V call is TRBV7-6, the J call TRBJ2-1; 10 bases match TRBD2. CDR3 length: 14 amino acids. Unmatched junction bases numbered 6, after V lost 5 bases and J lost 8 bases. CDR1 is SGHVS and CDR2 is FNYEAQ in the germline V gene. CDR3 nucleotide sequence: TGTGCCAGCAGCAATAGCGGGGGGAGAGATGAGCAGTTCTTC. This gives the protein CASSNSGGRDEQFF.

This chain connects TRBV5-6 to TRBJ1-4, with 11 bases matching TRBD1. Per germline, CDR1 SGHDT and CDR2 YYEEEE. CDR3 length equals 16 residues. V trimming: 4 bases; J trimming: 8 bases; junction bases outside the gene matches: 10. The CDR3 here is CASSQGTGGIEEKLFF. DNA of the CDR3: TGTGCCAGCAGCCAAGGGACAGGGGGGATAGAGGAAAAACTGTTTTTT.

This chain joins TRBV3-1 (or the pseudogene TRBV3-2) and TRBJ2-1; 14 nucleotides align to TRBD2. Germline loops: CDR1 LGHDT, CDR2 YNNKEL (reference sequence). This CDR3 has 17 amino acids. V gave up 2 bases and J gave up 6 bases; unmatched junction bases: 6. CDR3 nucleotides: TGTGCCAGCAGCCAAACCGGAGGACTAGCGGGAGGCAATGAGCAGTTCTTC. The encoded protein is CASSQTGGLAGGNEQFF.

In regard to this clone: The identical CDR3 is also encoded by other nucleotide sequences in the sample. The chain joins TRBV6-6 to TRBJ2-1; D assignment may be TRBD1 or TRBD2 (5 bases each). The CDR3 sequence is 12 residues long. Between the trimmed V and J ends, which lost 2 bases and 6 bases, there was a span of 5 bases. Germline assignment: CDR1 MNHNY and CDR2 SVGAGI (reference sequence). DNA of the CDR3: TGTGCCAGCAGTTACGGGGGCAATGAGCAGTTCTTC. Protein product: CASSYGGNEQFF.

This clone is a singleton in its sample. The V and J genes are TRBV5-1 and TRBJ2-7, with D possibly matching TRBD1 (6 bases). Germline V gene data show CDR1 as SGHRS and CDR2 as YFSETQ. Trimming took off 4 bases at V and 0 bases at J, with 11 bases between the two ends. The CDR3 has 14 amino acids. The CDR3 region has the DNA TGCGCCAGCAGCGCCGGACAGCCCTCCTACGAGCAGTACTTC. It specifies CASSAGQPSYEQYF.